This TCR beta chain was recorded in a study of blood T cell repertoires in COVID-19. Study background: COVID-19 samples, acute and convalescent, were from the United States, Italy and Spain. T cells, B-cell-depleted T cells, or PBMCs provided the cDNA or gDNA that served as material.

Original analysis: Estimated nucleated cell counts came from reference gene primer amplification. This table comes from immunoSEQ multiplex PCR, and its TCRdb copy is limited to in-frame clones, with some not included. The V and J calls and the clone size are those of that table, but D and trimming were determined from the DNA. The sample holds 42,000 or so clones, about 91% seen once. CDR3 length: 15 residues. This receptor was identified in a man aged 45-60 years with active COVID-19. The V and J genes are TRBV21-1 and TRBJ2-4; TRBD2 reflects the table's D call only, with no check against the DNA. TRBV21-1 is a pseudogene. Sequencing used peripheral blood. This CDR3 reads CASSPSGRGKNIQYF. CDR3 coding DNA: TGTGCCAGCAGCCCTAGCGGGAGGGGCAAAAACATTCAGTACTTC.